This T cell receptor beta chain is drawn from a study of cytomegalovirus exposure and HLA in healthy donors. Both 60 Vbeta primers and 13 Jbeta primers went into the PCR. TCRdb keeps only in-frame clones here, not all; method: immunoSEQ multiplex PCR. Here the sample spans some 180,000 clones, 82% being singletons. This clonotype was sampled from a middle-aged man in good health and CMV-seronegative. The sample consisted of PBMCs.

The CDR3 sequence is CASQGTESYEQYF. As DNA, the CDR3 is TGTGCCAGCCAAGGGACAGAATCCTACGAGCAGTACTTC. This chain joins TRBV28 and TRBJ2-7, with 7 positions matching TRBD1. V dropped 8 bases and J dropped 1; count of bases not matched to a gene: 5. This CDR3 region has 13 residues. Germline loops: CDR1 MDHEN, CDR2 SYDVKM.